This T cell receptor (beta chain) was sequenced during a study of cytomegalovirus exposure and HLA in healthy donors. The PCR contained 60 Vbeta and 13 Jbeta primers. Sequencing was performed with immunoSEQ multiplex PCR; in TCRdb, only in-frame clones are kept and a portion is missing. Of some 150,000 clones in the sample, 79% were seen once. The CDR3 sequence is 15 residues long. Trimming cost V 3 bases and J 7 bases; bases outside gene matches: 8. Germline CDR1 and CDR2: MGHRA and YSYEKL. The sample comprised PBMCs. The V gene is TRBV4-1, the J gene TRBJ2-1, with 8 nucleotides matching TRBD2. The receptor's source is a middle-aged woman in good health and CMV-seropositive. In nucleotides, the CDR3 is TGCGCCAGCAGCCAGACGGGGGGGCCGGGGAATGAGCAGTTCTTC. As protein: CASSQTGGPGNEQFF.